Below are 13 T cell receptor beta chains sequenced from a single sample in a study of T cell clonality in common variable immunodeficiency. Whole-study results and caveats: In common variable immunodeficiency, TCR beta chains reportedly carried fewer deletions and N-nucleotide insertions.

These receptors are not linked to any known antigen. Using immunoSEQ multiplex PCR, the repertoire was profiled, and TCRdb retains in-frame clones only, with some absent. The sample shows roughly 16,000 clones, none of them appearing just once. Material: peripheral blood mononuclear cells. The receptors shown here come from a human donor with common variable immunodeficiency.

The CDR3 sequence is CASSLQQGDTDTQYF. The part of the CDR3 DNA that was read is TGTGCCAGCAGCTTACAACAGGGTGACACAGATACG. This chain connects TRBV7-9 to TRBJ2-3, with D perhaps TRBD1 (6 bases). The DNA ends 3 residues before the CDR3 does, and the rest of the CDR3 is filled in from the germline J gene. The germline V gene has CDR1 SEHNR and CDR2 FQNEAQ (reference sequence). This CDR3 is 15 amino acids long. Between the trimmed V and J ends, which lost 2 bases and 2 bases, there was a span of 11 bases.

A remark on this clone: With the read ending 3 residues before the CDR3 end, the germline J gene is used to fill in that end. The genes are TRBV5-6 and TRBJ2-5; D remains ambiguous. Trimming pared 4 bases from V and 2 bases from J, leaving 12 bases between. CDR3 size: 14 residues. Germline values: CDR1 SGHDT, CDR2 YYEEEE. CDR3 sequence: CASSAYSLQETQYF. The CDR3 bases that were read are TGTGCCAGCAGCGCCTACAGCCTACAAGAGACC.

As for this clone: The read terminates 3 residues before the CDR3 end, so the remaining end is supplied by the germline J gene. The chain combines TRBV2 with TRBJ1-2, with a possible D match to TRBD1 (5 bases). The CDR3 is 12 amino acids. CDR1 is SNHLY and CDR2 is FYNNEI in the germline V gene. Between the trimmed V and J ends, which lost 6 bases and 4 bases, there was a span of 9 bases. The CDR3 bases that were read are TGTGCCAGCAGCGGCACAGGCTATGGC. Its translation: CASSGTGYG. The entire CDR3 is CASSGTGYGYTF.

This clone was recorded a few times. The CDR3 is cut off 3 residues early in the read; its end comes from the germline J gene. This chain uses TRBV6-4 with TRBJ1-2; 9 bases match TRBD1. The V segment lost 5 bases and the J segment 0 bases; nucleotides outside the gene matches: 4. The CDR3 sequence is 15 residues long. CDR1 is MRHNA and CDR2 is SNTAGT in the germline V gene. CDR3 DNA, as far as it was read: TGTGCCAGCAGTAGAGACAGGGGGTCTAACTATGGC. Translated, it gives CASSRDRGSNYG. The whole CDR3 sequence reads CASSRDRGSNYGYTF.

In its sample, this clone was seen a few times. Compared with germline, one end of the junction differs, possibly owing to a read error. The part of the CDR3 DNA that was read is TGTGCCAACAGCCCACTAGCGGGGGGAGTAGATACG. It encodes CANSPLAGGVDT. In full, the CDR3 is CANSPLAGGVDTQYF. The chain carries TRBV7-3 and TRBJ2-3; TRBD2 matches 12 bases. The read ends 3 residues before the CDR3 terminus; that terminus is restored from the germline J gene. The CDR3 is 15 amino acids. Germline loops: CDR1 SGHTA, CDR2 FQGTGA.

This clone was counted between two and nine times. CDR3 DNA, as far as it was read: TGTGCCAGCAGCCCGTGGGACAGGGGAGAAGGC. Its protein is CASSPWDRGEG. The complete CDR3 sequence is CASSPWDRGEGYTF. This chain connects TRBV7-9 to TRBJ1-2, with 10 bases matching TRBD1. The CDR3 end falls 3 residues outside the read, so it is completed with the germline J gene. The CDR3 totals 14 residues. Germline CDR1 is SEHNR and CDR2 is FQNEAQ (reference sequence).

In this sample, this clone turned up a few times. The DNA ends 3 residues before the CDR3 does, and the rest of the CDR3 is filled in from the germline J gene. The V gene is TRBV11-2, the J gene TRBJ2-7, with D perhaps matching TRBD2 (6 bases). Trimming cost V 6 bases and J 3 bases, with 15 bases left between them. The CDR3 covers 14 residues. Germline CDR1 and CDR2: SGHAT and FQNNGV. CDR3 region: CASRRDSGDYEQYF. The CDR3 DNA, read in part, is TGTGCCAGCAGGAGGGATAGCGGTGACTACGAG.

This clone was counted a few times. The read halts 3 residues ahead of the CDR3 end, with the missing end drawn from the germline J gene. The rearrangement uses TRBV18 and TRBJ2-3; D unresolved. Trimming cost V 3 bases and J 5 bases, with 18 bases left between them. This CDR3 is built from 16 residues. Germline CDR1 reads KGHSH; CDR2 reads LQKENI. Incomplete CDR3 DNA: TGTGCCAGCTCACCTCGGCTGGCAGGTCGTGGAGATACG. Translating it yields CASSPRLAGRGDT. The full CDR3 is CASSPRLAGRGDTQYF.

By share, this clone counts as medium-sized. The read halts 3 residues ahead of the CDR3 end, with the missing end drawn from the germline J gene. V usage is TRBV12-3 or TRBV12-4 and J usage is TRBJ1-2; TRBD1 matches 10 bases. This CDR3 contains 15 residues. With 5 bases clipped from V and 7 bases from J, the junction kept 10 bases outside the gene matches. The CDR3 loop reads CASSGDRGGVGGYTF. CDR3 DNA (partial): TGTGCCAGCAGTGGGGACAGGGGCGGAGTGGGTGGC.

Comments on this clone: The missing CDR3 end, 3 residues past where the read stops, is filled in from the germline J gene. The J gene is TRBJ1-3, the V gene TRBV7-2, with 7 bases that match TRBD1. The ends lost 4 bases at V and 2 bases at J; junction bases unmatched: 5. Per the germline V gene, CDR1 is SGHTA and CDR2 is FQGNSA. The CDR3 extends over 15 amino acids. The sequenced part of the CDR3 DNA is TGTGCCAGCAGCTCCTCGACAGGGACTGGAAACACC. Protein product: CASSSSTGTGNT. The complete CDR3 protein is CASSSSTGTGNTIYF.

The sample holds many counts of this clone. The read finishes 3 residues shy of the CDR3 end, and the germline J gene is used to complete it. The rearrangement links TRBV19 to TRBJ2-2, with D possibly called TRBD1 or TRBD2 (5 bases each). This CDR3 spans 14 amino acids. Trimming cost V 6 bases and J 4 bases, with 12 bases left between them. Germline CDR1 is LNHDA and CDR2 is SQIVND (reference sequence). The CDR3 bases that were read are TGTGCCAGTAGCGGAGCAGGGAGCACCGGGGAG. It translates to CASSGAGSTGE. The CDR3 in its entirety is CASSGAGSTGELFF.

This clone appeared a few times. From the germline J gene comes the end of the CDR3, since the read stops 3 residues before it. The chain has TRBV18 and TRBJ1-2; 8 nucleotides match TRBD1. The CDR3 has 17 amino acids. CDR1 KGHSH and CDR2 LQKENI come from the germline V gene. J was trimmed by 0 bases and V by 3 bases; bases with no gene match: 9. The CDR3 loop is CASSPLGQGRSNYGYTF. Incomplete CDR3 DNA: TGTGCCAGCTCACCTCTTGGACAGGGACGATCTAACTATGGC. The entire variable domain, with the rest obtained from reference TRBV18 and TRBJ1-2, is as follows: NAGVMQNPRHLVRRRGQEARLRCSPMKGHSHVYWYRQLPEEGLKFMVYLQKENIIDESGMPKERFSAEFPKEGPSILRIQQVVRGDSAAYFCASSPLGQGRSNYGYTFGSGTRLTVV.

This clone was recorded many times. The missing CDR3 end, 3 residues past where the read stops, is filled in from the germline J gene. The V gene is TRBV18, the J gene TRBJ2-3; maybe TRBD1 (5 bases). Germline CDR1 and CDR2: KGHSH and LQKENI. The CDR3 has 14 amino acids. Trimming pared 2 bases from V and 0 bases from J, leaving 6 bases between. CDR3 bases read: TGTGCCAGCTCACCAGGACATAGCACAGATACG. Amino acid sequence: CASSPGHSTDT. The complete CDR3 sequence is CASSPGHSTDTQYF.